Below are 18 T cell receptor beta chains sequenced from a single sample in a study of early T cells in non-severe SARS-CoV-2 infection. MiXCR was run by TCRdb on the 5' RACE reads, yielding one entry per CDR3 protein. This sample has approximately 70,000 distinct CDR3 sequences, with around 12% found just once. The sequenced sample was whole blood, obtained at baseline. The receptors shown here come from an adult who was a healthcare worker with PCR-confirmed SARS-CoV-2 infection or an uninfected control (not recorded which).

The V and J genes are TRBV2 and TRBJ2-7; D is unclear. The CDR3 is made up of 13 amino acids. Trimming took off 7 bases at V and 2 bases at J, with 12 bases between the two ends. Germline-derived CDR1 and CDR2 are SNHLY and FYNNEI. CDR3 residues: CASKGADPYEQYF. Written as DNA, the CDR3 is TGTGCCAGCAAGGGCGCGGACCCCTACGAGCAGTACTTC.

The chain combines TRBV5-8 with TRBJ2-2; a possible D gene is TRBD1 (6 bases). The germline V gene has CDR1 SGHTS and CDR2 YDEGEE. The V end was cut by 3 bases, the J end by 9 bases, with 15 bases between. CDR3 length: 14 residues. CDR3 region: CASSSPDSPWELFF. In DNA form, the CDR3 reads TGTGCCAGCAGCTCCCCGGACAGCCCCTGGGAGCTGTTTTTT.

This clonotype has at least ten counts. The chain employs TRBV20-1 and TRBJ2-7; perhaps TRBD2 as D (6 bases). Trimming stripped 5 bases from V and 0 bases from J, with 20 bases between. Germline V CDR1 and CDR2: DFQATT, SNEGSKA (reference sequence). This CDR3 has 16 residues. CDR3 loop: CSALPLGRSSSYEQYF. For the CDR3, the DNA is TGCAGTGCTTTGCCCCTGGGGAGGTCTAGCTCCTACGAGCAGTACTTC.

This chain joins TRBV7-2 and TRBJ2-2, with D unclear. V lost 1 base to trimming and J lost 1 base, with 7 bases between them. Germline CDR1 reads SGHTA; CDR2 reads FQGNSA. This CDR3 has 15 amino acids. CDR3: CASSLGLMNTGELFF. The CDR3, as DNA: TGTGCCAGCAGCTTAGGGCTAATGAACACCGGGGAGCTGTTTTTT.

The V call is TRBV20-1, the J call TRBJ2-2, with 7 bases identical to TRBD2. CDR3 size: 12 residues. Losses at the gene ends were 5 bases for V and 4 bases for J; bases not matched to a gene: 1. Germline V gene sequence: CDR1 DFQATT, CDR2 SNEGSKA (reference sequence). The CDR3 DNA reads TGCAGTGCTGGGAGGGGCACCGGGGAGCTGTTTTTT. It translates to CSAGRGTGELFF.

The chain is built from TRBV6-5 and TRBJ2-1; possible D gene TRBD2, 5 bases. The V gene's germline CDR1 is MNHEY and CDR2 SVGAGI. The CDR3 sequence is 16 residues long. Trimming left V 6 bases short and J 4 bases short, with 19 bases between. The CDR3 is CASRVLGSGGYNEQFF. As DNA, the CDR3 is TGTGCCAGCAGGGTACTCGGATCCGGCGGGTACAATGAGCAGTTCTTC.

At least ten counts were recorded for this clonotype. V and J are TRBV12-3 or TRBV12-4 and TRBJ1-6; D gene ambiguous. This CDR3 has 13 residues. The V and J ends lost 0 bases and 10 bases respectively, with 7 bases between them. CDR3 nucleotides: TGTGCCAGCAGTTTAGCAGGGTACTCACCCCTCCACTTT. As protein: CASSLAGYSPLHF.

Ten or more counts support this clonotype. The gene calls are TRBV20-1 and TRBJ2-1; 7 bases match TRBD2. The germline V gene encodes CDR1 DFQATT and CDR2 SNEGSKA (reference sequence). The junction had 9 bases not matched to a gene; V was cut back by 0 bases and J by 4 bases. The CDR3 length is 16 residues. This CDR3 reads CSAREWSSGAYNEQFF. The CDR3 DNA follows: TGCAGTGCTAGAGAATGGTCTAGCGGTGCGTACAATGAGCAGTTCTTC.

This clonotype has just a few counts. The CDR3 DNA sequence: TGTGCCAGCAGCTCTACCACCTTTGAGGAGCAGTTCTTC. Translating it yields CASSSTTFEEQFF. The rearrangement joins TRBV11-2 to TRBJ2-1; D is uncertain. The CDR3 contains 13 residues. V dropped 4 bases and J dropped 10 bases, with 14 bases sitting between them. CDR1 SGHAT and CDR2 FQNNGV come from the germline V gene.

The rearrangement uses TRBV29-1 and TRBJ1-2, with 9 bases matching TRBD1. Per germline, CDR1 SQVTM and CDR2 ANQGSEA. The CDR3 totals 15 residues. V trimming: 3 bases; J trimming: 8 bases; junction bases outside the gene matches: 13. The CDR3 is CSVESDGTGTSGYTF. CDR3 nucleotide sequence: TGCAGCGTTGAGTCCGATGGGACAGGGACATCAGGCTACACCTTC.

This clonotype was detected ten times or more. CDR3 region: CSAGDRGGYTF. The DNA of the CDR3 is TGCAGTGCCGGGGACAGGGGAGGCTACACCTTC. This rearrangement joins TRBV20-1 to TRBJ1-2; 10 nucleotides line up with TRBD1. Germline V gives CDR1 DFQATT, CDR2 SNEGSKA (reference sequence). J gave up 8 bases and V 6 bases, and 3 bases lay outside the gene matches. The CDR3 sequence is 11 residues long.

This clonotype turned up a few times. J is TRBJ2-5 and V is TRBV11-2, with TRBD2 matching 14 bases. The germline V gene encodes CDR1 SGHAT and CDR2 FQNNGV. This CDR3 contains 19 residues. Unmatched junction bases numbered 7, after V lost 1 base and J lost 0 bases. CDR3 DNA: TGTGCCAGCAGCTTAGGAGGACTAGCGGGGGGCCGTAACCAAGAGACCCAGTACTTC. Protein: CASSLGGLAGGRNQETQYF.

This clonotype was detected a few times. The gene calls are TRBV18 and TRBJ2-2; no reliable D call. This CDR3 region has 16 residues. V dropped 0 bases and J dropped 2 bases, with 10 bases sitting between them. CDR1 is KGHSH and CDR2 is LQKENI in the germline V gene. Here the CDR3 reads CASSPPLTANTGELFF. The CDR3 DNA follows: TGTGCCAGCTCACCACCTCTCACAGCTAACACCGGGGAGCTGTTTTTT.

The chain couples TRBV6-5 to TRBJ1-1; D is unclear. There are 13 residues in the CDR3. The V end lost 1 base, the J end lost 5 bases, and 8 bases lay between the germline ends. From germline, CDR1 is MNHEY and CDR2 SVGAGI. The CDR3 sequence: CASSYYKGTEAFF. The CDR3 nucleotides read TGTGCCAGCAGTTACTACAAGGGTACTGAAGCTTTCTTT.

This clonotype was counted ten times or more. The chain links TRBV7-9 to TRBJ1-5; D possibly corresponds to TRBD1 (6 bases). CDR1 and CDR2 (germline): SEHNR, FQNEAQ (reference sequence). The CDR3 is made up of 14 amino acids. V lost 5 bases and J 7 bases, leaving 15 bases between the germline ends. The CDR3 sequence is CASSITGRGQPQHF. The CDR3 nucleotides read TGTGCCAGCAGCATAACAGGGAGGGGACAGCCCCAGCATTTT.

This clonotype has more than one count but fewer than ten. CDR3 coding DNA: TGCAGCGTGGCAGGGTTAAACGAGCAGTACTTC. This encodes CSVAGLNEQYF. This chain connects TRBV29-1 to TRBJ2-7, with D possibly matching TRBD1 (5 bases). The CDR3 has 11 amino acids. Germline V gene data show CDR1 as SQVTM and CDR2 as ANQGSEA. The ends were cut back, 6 bases at V and 5 bases at J, with 11 bases in the middle.

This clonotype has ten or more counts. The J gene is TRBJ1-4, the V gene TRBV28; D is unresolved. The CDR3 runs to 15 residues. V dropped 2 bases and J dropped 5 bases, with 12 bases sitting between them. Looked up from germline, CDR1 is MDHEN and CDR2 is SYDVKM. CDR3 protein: CASSLGGLSNEKLFF. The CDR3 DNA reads TGTGCCAGCAGTTTAGGCGGACTTTCAAATGAAAAACTGTTTTTT.

The DNA of the CDR3 is TGTGCCAGCAGCTTAGGACAGCTTCTCTCCTACGAGCAGTACTTC. Encoded protein: CASSLGQLLSYEQYF. This chain uses TRBV7-2 with TRBJ2-7; D is possibly TRBD1 (5 bases). Germline CDR1 and CDR2: SGHTA and FQGNSA. Trimming cost V 1 base and J 0 bases, with 10 bases left between them. The CDR3 covers 15 residues.